The text below deals with one T cell receptor (beta chain). Its antigen remains unidentified. This specimen comes from a study of cytomegalovirus exposure and HLA in healthy donors. PCR primers comprised 60 Vbeta and 13 Jbeta primers. Using immunoSEQ multiplex PCR, the repertoire was profiled, and TCRdb retains in-frame clones only, with some absent. The data contain about 110,000 clones, just under 70% of them singletons. Study-level results: Sequencing likely produced, as an artifact, a cluster of highly shared sequence variants. Cytomegalovirus association was assigned to over 150 TCR beta chains. In a later analysis, a missense DCLRE1C variant was linked to TCR beta V- and J-gene trimming.

The CDR3 is made up of 12 amino acids. Trimming removed 5 bases at V and 11 bases at J, with 10 bases between. The germline V gene encodes CDR1 SNHLY and CDR2 FYNNEI. Each of the donors was a healthy bone marrow donor. The clonotype comes from a woman aged 65 to 85 in good health and CMV-seropositive. The sample taken for sequencing was PBMCs. The J gene is TRBJ1-6, the V gene TRBV2; no definite D call. DNA of the CDR3: TGTGCCAGCAGTATCGCCACTCCACCCCTCCACTTT. It yields the protein CASSIATPPLHF.